The rows below give T cell receptor beta chains drawn from one sample of a study of T-cell reconstitution after alpha-beta-depleted transplantation in children. From the PCR reads, TCRdb called clonotypes with MiXCR, one entry per CDR3 protein. The sample lists about 300,000 distinct CDR3 sequences; around a tenth were seen once. The sequences come from PBMCs, collected before TCRalphabeta/CD19-depleted stem cell transplant. Receptors originate from a boy younger than two with acute myeloid leukemia, due to receive a stem cell transplant. CDR3s include the opening cysteine and the closing phenylalanine or tryptophan. A D gene is named only where the DNA matches it firmly. A clone size is listed for some rows: how often the clone was seen (once, few, many), or a class if it is expanded.

NA	TRBV7-9	TRBJ1-1	many	TGTGCCAGCAGCGTTAGAGGCACTGAAGCTTTCTTT	CASSVRGTEAFF
NA	TRBV12-3/TRBV12-4	TRBJ1-2	many	TGTGCCAGCACCACCTCAGGGCTCGCTGGCTACACCTTC	CASTTSGLAGYTF
NA	TRBV7-2	TRBJ2-6	many	TGTGCCAGCTTGGGTGGAACCTCTGGGGCCAACGTCCTGACTTTC	CASLGGTSGANVLTF
NA	TRBV29-1	TRBJ1-1	many	TGCAGCGTCAAGGGTCTGGGGAACACTGAAGCTTTCTTT	CSVKGLGNTEAFF
TRBD2	TRBV12-3/TRBV12-4	TRBJ2-5	few	TGTGCCAGCACCGTAGCGGGCCCCCAAGAGACCCAGTACTTC	CASTVAGPQETQYF
NA	TRBV6-2/TRBV6-3	TRBJ2-7	many	TGTGCCAGCAGTTCGACGAGCCCCACCTACGAGCAGTACTTC	CASSSTSPTYEQYF
NA	TRBV6-1	TRBJ1-4	NA	TGTGCCAGCAGTCAAACGGGACTCCATGAAAAACTGTTTTTT	CASSQTGLHEKLFF
NA	TRBV9	TRBJ2-3	NA	TGTGCCAGCAGCGGGAGACCAGATACGCAGTATTTT	CASSGRPDTQYF
TRBD2	TRBV24-1	TRBJ2-1	many	TGTGCCACCAGTGACGCGGGAGGAAGGGCGAATGAGCAGTTCTTC	CATSDAGGRANEQFF
TRBD1	TRBV7-9	TRBJ1-2	NA	TGTGCCAGCAGCGGCCGCGACAGGGAATACGGCTACACCTTC	CASSGRDREYGYTF
TRBD1	TRBV29-1	TRBJ1-1	many	TGCAGCCCCTGGACAGGGGGCATAGATACTGAAGCTTTCTTT	CSPWTGGIDTEAFF
NA	TRBV20-1	TRBJ2-1	many	TGCAGTGCTCCTCGACTAGGATACGAGCAGTTCTTC	CSAPRLGYEQFF
TRBD2	TRBV20-1	TRBJ2-5	many	TGCAGTGCCGCCGGGACTAGCGGGAGGGGGGTGGTTGAAGAGACCCAGTACTTC	CSAAGTSGRGVVEETQYF
NA	TRBV5-1	TRBJ1-2	few	TGCGCCAGCAGCCCGGACAGCCGCTATGGCTACACCTTC	CASSPDSRYGYTF
NA	TRBV7-9	TRBJ2-2	many	TGTGCCAGCATTCCCGTTAACACCGGGGAGCTGTTTTTT	CASIPVNTGELFF
TRBD2	TRBV5-1	TRBJ2-1	many	TGCGCCAGCAGCCGACTCCTAGCGGGGGGCTACAATGAGCAGTTCTTC	CASSRLLAGGYNEQFF
NA	TRBV15	TRBJ2-2	few	TGTGCCACCAGCAGAGATAGAAACAGAGCGAACACCGGGGAGCTGTTTTTT	CATSRDRNRANTGELFF
NA	TRBV13	TRBJ2-7	many	TGTGCCAGCAGCTCGGGAAATCGGGCTTACGAGCAGTACTTC	CASSSGNRAYEQYF
NA	TRBV12-3/TRBV12-4	TRBJ2-7	many	TGTGCCAGCAGTTTCGGTGGACCGATAGACGAGCAGTACTTC	CASSFGGPIDEQYF
NA	TRBV29-1	TRBJ2-2	NA	TGCAGCGTTGAAGAGGGCGGGGCGAACACCGGGGAGCTGTTTTTT	CSVEEGGANTGELFF
NA	TRBV18	TRBJ1-5	many	TGTGCCAGCTCACCGCCATATAGCAATCAGCCCCAGCATTTT	CASSPPYSNQPQHF
TRBD1	TRBV12-3/TRBV12-4	TRBJ1-5	few	TGTGCCAGCAGTTCCCAGGGGGCCCTCGGTCAGCCCCAGCATTTT	CASSSQGALGQPQHF